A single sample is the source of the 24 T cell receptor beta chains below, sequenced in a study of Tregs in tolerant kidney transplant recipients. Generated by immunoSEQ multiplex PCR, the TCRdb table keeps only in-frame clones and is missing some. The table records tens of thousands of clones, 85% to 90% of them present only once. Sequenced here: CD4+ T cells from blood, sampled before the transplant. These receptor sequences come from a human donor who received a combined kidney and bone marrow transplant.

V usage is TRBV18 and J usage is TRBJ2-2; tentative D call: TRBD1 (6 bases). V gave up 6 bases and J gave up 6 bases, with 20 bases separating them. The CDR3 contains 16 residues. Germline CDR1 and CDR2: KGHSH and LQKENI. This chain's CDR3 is CASSSRGQPGSGELFF. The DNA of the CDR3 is TGTGCCAGCTCGTCCCGAGGACAGCCGGGATCCGGGGAGCTGTTTTTT.

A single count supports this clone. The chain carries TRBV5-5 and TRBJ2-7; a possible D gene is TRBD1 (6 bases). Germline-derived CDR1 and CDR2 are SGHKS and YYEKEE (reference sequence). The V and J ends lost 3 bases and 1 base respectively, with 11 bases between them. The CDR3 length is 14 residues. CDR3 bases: TGTGCCAGCAGCTACGGGGACAAATCCTACGAGCAGTACTTC. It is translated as CASSYGDKSYEQYF.

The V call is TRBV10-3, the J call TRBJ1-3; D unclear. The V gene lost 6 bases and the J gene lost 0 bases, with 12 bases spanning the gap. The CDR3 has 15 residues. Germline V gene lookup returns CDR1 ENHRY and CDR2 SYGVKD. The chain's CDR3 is CAIRPTLVSGNTIYF. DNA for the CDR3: TGTGCCATCAGACCGACGCTAGTCTCTGGAAACACCATATATTTT.

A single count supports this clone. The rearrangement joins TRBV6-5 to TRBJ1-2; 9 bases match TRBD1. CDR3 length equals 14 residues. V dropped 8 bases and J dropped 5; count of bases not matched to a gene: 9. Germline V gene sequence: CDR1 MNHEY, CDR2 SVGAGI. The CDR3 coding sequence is TGTGCCAGCTCAACCGGGACAGGGTCGTATGGCTACACCTTC. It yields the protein CASSTGTGSYGYTF.

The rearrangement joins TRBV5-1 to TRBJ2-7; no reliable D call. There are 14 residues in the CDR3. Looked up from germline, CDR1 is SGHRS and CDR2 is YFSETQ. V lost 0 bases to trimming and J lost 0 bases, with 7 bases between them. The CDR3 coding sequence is TGCGCCAGCAGCTTGGAGAGGTCCTCCTACGAGCAGTACTTC. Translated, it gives CASSLERSSYEQYF.

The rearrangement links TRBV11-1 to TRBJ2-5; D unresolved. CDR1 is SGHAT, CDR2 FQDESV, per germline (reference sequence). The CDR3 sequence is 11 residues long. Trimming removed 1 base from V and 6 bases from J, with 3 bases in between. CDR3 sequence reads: CASSLDKTQYF. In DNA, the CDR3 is TGTGCCAGCAGCTTAGACAAGACCCAGTACTTC.

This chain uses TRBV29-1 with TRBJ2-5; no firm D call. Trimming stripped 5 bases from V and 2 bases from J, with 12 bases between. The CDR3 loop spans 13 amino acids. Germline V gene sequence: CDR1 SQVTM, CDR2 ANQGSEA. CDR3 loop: CSVKYPVQETQYF. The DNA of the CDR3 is TGCAGCGTTAAGTATCCGGTTCAAGAGACCCAGTACTTC.

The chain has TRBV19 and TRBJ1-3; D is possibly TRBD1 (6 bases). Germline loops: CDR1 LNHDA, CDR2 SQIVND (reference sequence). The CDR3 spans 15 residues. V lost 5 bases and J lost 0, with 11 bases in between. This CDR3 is CASSVQGYSGNTIYF. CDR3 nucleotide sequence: TGTGCCAGTAGTGTACAGGGCTACTCTGGAAACACCATATATTTT.

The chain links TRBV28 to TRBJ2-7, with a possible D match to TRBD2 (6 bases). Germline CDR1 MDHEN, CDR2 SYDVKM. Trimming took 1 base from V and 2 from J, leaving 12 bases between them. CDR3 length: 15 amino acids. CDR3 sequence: CASSLFGTLAYEQYF. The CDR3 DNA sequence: TGTGCCAGCAGTTTATTCGGGACTCTAGCCTACGAGCAGTACTTC.

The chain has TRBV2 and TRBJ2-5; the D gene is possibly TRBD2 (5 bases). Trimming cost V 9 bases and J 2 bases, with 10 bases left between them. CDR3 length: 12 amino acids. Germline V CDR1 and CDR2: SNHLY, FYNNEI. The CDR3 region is CASTRTQETQYF. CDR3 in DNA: TGTGCCAGTACTCGGACTCAAGAGACCCAGTACTTC.

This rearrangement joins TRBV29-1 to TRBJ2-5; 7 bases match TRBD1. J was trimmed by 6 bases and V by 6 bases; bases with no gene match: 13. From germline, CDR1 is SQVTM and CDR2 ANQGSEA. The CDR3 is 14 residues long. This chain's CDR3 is CSVAPQGSAQTQYF. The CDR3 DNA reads TGCAGCGTCGCCCCACAGGGGAGCGCCCAGACCCAGTACTTC.

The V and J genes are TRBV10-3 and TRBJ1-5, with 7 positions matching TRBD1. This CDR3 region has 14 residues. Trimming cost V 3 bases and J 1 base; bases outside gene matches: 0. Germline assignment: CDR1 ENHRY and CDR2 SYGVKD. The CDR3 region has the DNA TGTGCCATCAGTGAACAGGGGAGCAATCAGCCCCAGCATTTT. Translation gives CAISEQGSNQPQHF.

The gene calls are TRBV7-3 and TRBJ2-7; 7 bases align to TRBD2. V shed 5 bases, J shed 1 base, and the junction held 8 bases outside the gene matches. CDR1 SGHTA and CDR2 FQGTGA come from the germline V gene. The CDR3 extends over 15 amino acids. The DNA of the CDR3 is TGTGCCAGCAGCCCCGGGTCTAGCGGATCCTACGAGCAGTACTTC. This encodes CASSPGSSGSYEQYF.

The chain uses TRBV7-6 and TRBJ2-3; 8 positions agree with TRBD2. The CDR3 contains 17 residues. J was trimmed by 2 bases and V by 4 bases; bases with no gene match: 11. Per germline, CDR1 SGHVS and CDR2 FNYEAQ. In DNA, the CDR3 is TGTGCCAGCAGCTCCGGGGGTGATAGCGGGAACACAGATACGCAGTATTTT. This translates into CASSSGGDSGNTDTQYF.

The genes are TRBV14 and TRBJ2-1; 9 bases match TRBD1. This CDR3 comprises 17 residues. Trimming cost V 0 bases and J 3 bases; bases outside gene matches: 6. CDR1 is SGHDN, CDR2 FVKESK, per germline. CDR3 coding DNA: TGTGCCAGCAGCCAAGATCCCCCGGGACAGGGCTACAATGAGCAGTTCTTC. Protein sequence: CASSQDPPGQGYNEQFF.

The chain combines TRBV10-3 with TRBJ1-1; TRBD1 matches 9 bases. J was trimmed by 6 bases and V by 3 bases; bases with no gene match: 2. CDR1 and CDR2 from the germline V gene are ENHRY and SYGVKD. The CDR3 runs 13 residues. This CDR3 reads CAISEQGAAEAFF. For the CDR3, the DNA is TGTGCCATCAGTGAACAGGGGGCTGCTGAAGCTTTCTTT.

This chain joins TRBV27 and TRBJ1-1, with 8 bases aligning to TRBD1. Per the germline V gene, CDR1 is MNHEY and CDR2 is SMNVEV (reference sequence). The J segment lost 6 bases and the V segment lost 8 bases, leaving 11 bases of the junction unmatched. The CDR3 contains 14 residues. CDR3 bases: TGTGCCAGCGGCAGACAGGGGTCTGGCGCTGAAGCTTTCTTT. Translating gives CASGRQGSGAEAFF.

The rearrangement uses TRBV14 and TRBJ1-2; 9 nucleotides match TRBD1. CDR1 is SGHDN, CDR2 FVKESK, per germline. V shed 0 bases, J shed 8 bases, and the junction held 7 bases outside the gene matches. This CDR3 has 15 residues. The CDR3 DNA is TGTGCCAGCAGCCAAGATATCGGGACAGGGAACGGCTACACCTTC. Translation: CASSQDIGTGNGYTF.

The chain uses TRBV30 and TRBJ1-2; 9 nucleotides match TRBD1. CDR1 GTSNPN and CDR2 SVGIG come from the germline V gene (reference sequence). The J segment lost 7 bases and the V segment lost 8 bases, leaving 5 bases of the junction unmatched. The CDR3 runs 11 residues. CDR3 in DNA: TGTGCCGGGGACAGGGAGGGTGGCTACACCTTC. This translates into CAGDREGGYTF.

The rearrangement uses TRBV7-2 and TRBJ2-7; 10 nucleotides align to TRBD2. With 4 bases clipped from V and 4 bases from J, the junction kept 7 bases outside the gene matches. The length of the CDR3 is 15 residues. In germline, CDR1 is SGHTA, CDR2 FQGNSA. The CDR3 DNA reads TGTGCCAGCAGCTCAAGCGGGAGGGCAGCTTACGAGCAGTACTTC. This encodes CASSSSGRAAYEQYF. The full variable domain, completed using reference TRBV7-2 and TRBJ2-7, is GAGVSQSPSNKVTEKGKDVELRCDPISGHTALYWYRQSLGQGLEFLIYFQGNSAPDKSGLPSDRFSAERTGGSVSTLTIQRTQQEDSAVYLCASSSSGRAAYEQYFGPGTRLTVT.

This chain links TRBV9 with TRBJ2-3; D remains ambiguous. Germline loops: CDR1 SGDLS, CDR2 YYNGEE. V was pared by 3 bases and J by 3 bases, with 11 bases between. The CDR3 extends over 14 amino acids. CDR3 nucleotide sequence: TGTGCCAGCAGCGCCTCCGAGCTTACAGATACGCAGTATTTT. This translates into CASSASELTDTQYF.

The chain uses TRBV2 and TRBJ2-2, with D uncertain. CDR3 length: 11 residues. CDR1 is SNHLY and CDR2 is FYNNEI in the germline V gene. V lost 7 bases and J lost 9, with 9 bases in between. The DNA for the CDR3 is TGTGCCAGCATTCTGAGTAGGGAGCTGTTTTTT. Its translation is CASILSRELFF.

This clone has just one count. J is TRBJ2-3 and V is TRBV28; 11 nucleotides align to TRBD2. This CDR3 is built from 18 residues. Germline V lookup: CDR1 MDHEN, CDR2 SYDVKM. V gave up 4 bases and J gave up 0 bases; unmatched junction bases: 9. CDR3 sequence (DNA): TGTGCCAGCAGTTCGCTAGCGGGAGGCCCCCCTAGCACAGATACGCAGTATTTT. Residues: CASSSLAGGPPSTDTQYF.

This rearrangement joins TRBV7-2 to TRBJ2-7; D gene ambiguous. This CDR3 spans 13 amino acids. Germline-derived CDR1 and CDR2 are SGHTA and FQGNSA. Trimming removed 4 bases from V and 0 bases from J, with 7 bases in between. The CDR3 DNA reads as TGTGCCAGCAGCTCCCCTAGCTCCTACGAGCAGTACTTC. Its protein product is CASSSPSSYEQYF.